The text below deals with one T cell receptor beta chain. A sample-barcoded 5' primer and a J-beta primer mix were used in a second PCR of roughly 6 to 11 cycles. TCRdb itself ran the 5' RACE reads through MiXCR, one entry per CDR3 protein. The sample shows 500,000 to 650,000 distinct CDR3 sequences, 27% of them seen only once. This record comes from a study of blood T cells in healthy people across ages. Total RNA was isolated from each sample in quantities of at least 6 micrograms. The same data also went into a second study, on T cells of mothers and their children.

The specimen sequenced was blood. This receptor was identified in a boy aged 2 to 10 in good health.

The CDR3: CASSIQKGGLHF. CDR3 bases: TGTGCCAGCAGTATCCAAAAGGGGGGGCTCCACTTT. This sequence joins TRBV27 and TRBJ1-6; tentatively, D is TRBD1 (6 bases). V gave up 5 bases and J gave up 16 bases, with 15 bases separating them. Per the germline V gene, CDR1 is MNHEY and CDR2 is SMNVEV (reference sequence). This CDR3 has 12 residues.